This T cell receptor beta chain was observed in a study of control samples from healthy donors and cancer patients (dated by TCRdb to the early 2020s). Trimming removed 7 bases from V and 7 bases from J, leaving 19 bases between the germline ends. From its cysteine to its phenylalanine, the CDR3 spans 14 amino acids. Of all the DNA, just the CDR3 is kept, 42 bases in frame from base 1. The germline V gene (reference sequence) sets CDR1 to LNHDA and CDR2 to SQIVND. Turning to this clone: What antigen it recognizes has not been identified. Base quality data are lacking; no much larger clone is found one base away.

Libraries were constructed by the immunoSEQ multiplex PCR assay. TCRdb took over this immuneACCESS table, retaining in-frame rearrangements with V and J assigned. Such tables are incomplete; in checked studies, under half of the missing clones stem from an unresolved V gene, and the remainder is unexplained. The sample includes around 120,000 clones, with about 90% observed a single time. The ten top clones hold around 3% of the sample. Here the chain combines TRBV19 and TRBJ1-1, and the D gene may be TRBD1, 6 bases matching. The receptor was isolated from a man in his 60s in good health. The sequenced sample consisted of blood. The CDR3 in this case is CASTHIRDIREAFF. In nucleotides, the sequence is TGTGCCAGTACCCACATACGGGACATCCGTGAAGCTTTCTTT.